This TCR beta chain was captured by sequencing in a study of CD8 T cells in ankylosing spondylitis. Study outcomes and limitations: Reportedly, disease-linked clones are significantly enriched in ankylosing spondylitis patients' matched synovial fluid. The study identified a TCR beta motif of under 10 highly homologous variants that appeared characteristic of ankylosing spondylitis blood.

Remarks on this clonotype: Its antigen is undetermined.

This CDR3 comprises 18 residues. V dropped 0 bases and J dropped 7; count of bases not matched to a gene: 15. Germline CDR1 and CDR2: LGHDT and YNNKEL (reference sequence). TCRdb re-called the 5' RACE reads through MiXCR, storing one row per CDR3 protein. The repertoire includes roughly 370,000 distinct CDR3 sequences, about 20% of them detected once, and about 16% sits in the top ten. V is TRBV3-1 and J is TRBJ2-1; 7 positions match TRBD1. The receptor comes from a male donor with ankylosing spondylitis. Sequenced input: blood, either unsorted or a sorted T cell fraction (not recorded which). CDR3 sequence (DNA): TGTGCCAGCAGCCAAGATTCTTGGACAGGCGATCCTAGGAATGAGCAGTTCTTC. This sequence encodes CASSQDSWTGDPRNEQFF.